This passage covers 32 T cell receptor beta chains from one sample sequenced in a study of shared clonotypes between healthy human individuals (dated by TCRdb to the early 2020s). The library was generated by the immunoSEQ multiplex PCR assay. TCRdb took this table from immuneACCESS and kept in-frame rearrangements with V and J called. Such tables lack part of the clones; where checked against another copy, unresolved V genes explain under half of the gap, and the rest is unexplained. This sample is represented by about 2.4 million clones; 85% to 95% of them were singletons. Over 0.12% of the sample lies in the top ten. Sequencing was performed on naive CD4+ T cells sorted from blood. Sample cell subset or site, as interpreted from the label and publication: CD45RA+ positively selected. The receptors come from a man aged 18 to 29 in good health.

The rearrangement links TRBV7-8 to TRBJ1-1; D call uncertain. CDR3 length: 16 amino acids. CDR1 is SGHVS, CDR2 FQNEAQ, per germline. The V end lost 1 base, the J end lost 2 bases, and 14 bases lay between the germline ends. The CDR3 DNA reads TGTGCCAGCAGCTTAGGATGGTGGGAAGGCAACACTGAAGCTTTCTTT. It yields the protein CASSLGWWEGNTEAFF.

This CDR3 reads CASSFGQGGNQPQHF. CDR3 DNA: TGTGCCAGTAGTTTCGGACAGGGCGGCAATCAGCCCCAGCATTTT. The chain is built from TRBV19 and TRBJ1-5, with TRBD1 identical over 8 bases. Germline V gene data show CDR1 as LNHDA and CDR2 as SQIVND (reference sequence). The ends lost 5 bases at V and 2 bases at J; junction bases unmatched: 5. The CDR3 totals 15 residues.

The chain joins TRBV7-2 to TRBJ1-4, with no clear D. CDR1 is SGHTA, CDR2 FQGNSA, per germline. This CDR3 is built from 15 residues. V lost 5 bases to trimming and J lost 7 bases, with 17 bases between them. As DNA, the CDR3 is TGTGCCAGCAGCACCGCGTCGACGCTGGGTGAAAAACTGTTTTTT. This sequence encodes CASSTASTLGEKLFF.

Regarding this clone: The sample contains more than one DNA sequence encoding this CDR3. J is TRBJ1-2 and V is TRBV6-6; 9 bases map to TRBD1. The germline V gene encodes CDR1 MNHNY and CDR2 SVGAGI (reference sequence). This CDR3 has 13 residues. J was trimmed by 7 bases and V by 6 bases; bases with no gene match: 6. CDR3 protein: CASSPTGGGGYTF. The DNA of the CDR3 is TGTGCCAGCAGCCCGACAGGGGGGGGTGGCTACACCTTC.

The chain combines TRBV28 with TRBJ1-2; D uncertain. The CDR3 is 14 amino acids. Germline V CDR1 and CDR2: MDHEN, SYDVKM. Trimming took 6 bases from V and 4 from J, leaving 15 bases between them. The CDR3 region is CASRPGVRAYGYTF. The CDR3 coding sequence is TGTGCCAGCAGACCTGGGGTCCGCGCCTATGGCTACACCTTC.

This chain's CDR3 is CAWSEVAQYF. CDR3 nucleotides: TGTGCCTGGAGTGAGGTCGCGCAGTACTTC. J is TRBJ2-7 and V is TRBV30; D not resolved. With 1 base removed from V and 9 bases from J, the gap between germline ends came to 7 bases. CDR3 length equals 10 residues. CDR1 GTSNPN and CDR2 SVGIG come from the germline V gene (reference sequence).

The chain uses TRBV4-1 and TRBJ1-5; D unresolved. The CDR3 consists of 15 residues. Trimming removed 1 base from V and 6 bases from J, with 13 bases in between. Germline CDR1 reads MGHRA; CDR2 reads YSYEKL. The CDR3: CASSQVLGIPQPQHF. In DNA form, the CDR3 reads TGCGCCAGCAGCCAAGTTCTAGGGATCCCTCAGCCCCAGCATTTT.

This sequence joins TRBV29-1 and TRBJ1-5; no firm D call. CDR1 SQVTM and CDR2 ANQGSEA come from the germline V gene. The CDR3 has 13 residues. Trimming cost V 4 bases and J 1 base, with 8 bases left between them. The CDR3 here is CSVGWESNQPQHF. The CDR3 bases are TGCAGCGTTGGGTGGGAGAGCAATCAGCCCCAGCATTTT.

This chain connects TRBV7-9 to TRBJ1-4; D is possibly TRBD1 (6 bases). V lost 3 bases to trimming and J lost 7 bases, with 15 bases between them. The germline V gene encodes CDR1 SEHNR and CDR2 FQNEAQ (reference sequence). The CDR3 loop spans 15 amino acids. As DNA, the CDR3 is TGTGCCAGCAGCTTCGCCCAGGGGTTTGCTGAAAAACTGTTTTTT. Translation gives CASSFAQGFAEKLFF.

This chain links TRBV5-1 with TRBJ2-5; D is possibly TRBD2 (7 bases). CDR1 SGHRS and CDR2 YFSETQ come from the germline V gene. V was pared by 4 bases and J by 2 bases, with 18 bases between. CDR3 length: 16 amino acids. DNA of the CDR3: TGCGCCAGCAGCACGGAGGGGGGGACGAGGCAAGAGACCCAGTACTTC. Its protein is CASSTEGGTRQETQYF.

The rearrangement joins TRBV4-1 to TRBJ2-2, with TRBD2 matching 15 bases. Trimming removed 3 bases from V and 0 bases from J; junction bases left unmatched: 5. The V gene's germline CDR1 is MGHRA and CDR2 YSYEKL. The CDR3 consists of 19 residues. The chain's CDR3 is CASSHLGLAGGTNTGELFF. The CDR3 bases are TGCGCCAGCAGCCATCTAGGACTAGCGGGGGGGACGAACACCGGGGAGCTGTTTTTT.

This clone was picked up one time. This sample also contains other DNA sequences that code for the same CDR3. The CDR3 is CASSPPGRIQETQYF. CDR3 nucleotide sequence: TGTGCCAGCTCACCACCGGGGAGAATTCAAGAGACCCAGTACTTC. The chain has TRBV18 and TRBJ2-5; a weak D match, TRBD2 (5 bases). V was cut by 0 bases and J by 2 bases, with 10 bases left in between. From germline, CDR1 is KGHSH and CDR2 LQKENI. CDR3 length equals 15 residues.

The chain uses TRBV7-2 and TRBJ2-7; maybe TRBD1 (6 bases). This CDR3 spans 16 amino acids. Germline V CDR1 and CDR2: SGHTA, FQGNSA. V was shortened by 2 bases and J by 2 bases, with 16 bases between the two germline ends. The CDR3 protein is CASSLTSGTITYEQYF. The CDR3 nucleotides read TGTGCCAGCAGCTTAACCTCCGGGACAATTACCTACGAGCAGTACTTC.

The chain has TRBV4-1 and TRBJ2-1, with D perhaps matching TRBD2 (6 bases). Germline V lookup: CDR1 MGHRA, CDR2 YSYEKL. V was cut by 0 bases and J by 7 bases, with 13 bases left in between. The CDR3 has 15 amino acids. The CDR3, as DNA: TGCGCCAGCAGCCAAGATCTGAGTAGCGGAAATGAGCAGTTCTTC. Amino acid sequence: CASSQDLSSGNEQFF.

The chain combines TRBV6-6 with TRBJ1-5; D unclear. The CDR3 consists of 14 residues. Per germline, CDR1 MNHNY and CDR2 SVGAGI (reference sequence). V was clipped by 4 bases and J by 3 bases, with 10 bases between them. The CDR3 nucleotides are TGTGCCAGCAGTTTCCTGGAAGCCAATCAGCCCCAGCATTTT. Protein product: CASSFLEANQPQHF.

The chain links TRBV2 to TRBJ1-1, with D tentatively TRBD1 (6 bases). The CDR3 consists of 14 residues. Germline CDR1 is SNHLY and CDR2 is FYNNEI. Deletions cut 7 bases from V and 5 bases from J, with 17 bases between. CDR3 region: CASNPDSPGTEAFF. The CDR3, as DNA: TGTGCCAGCAACCCGGACAGCCCGGGAACTGAAGCTTTCTTT.

Worth noting for this clone: In the same sample, other DNA sequences code for this CDR3. This rearrangement joins TRBV5-1 to TRBJ1-6, with TRBD1 as a possible D gene (5 bases). The CDR3 runs to 17 residues. V lost 0 bases to trimming and J lost 0 bases, with 10 bases between them. From germline, CDR1 is SGHRS and CDR2 YFSETQ. The CDR3 region has the DNA TGCGCCAGCAGCTTGGGGGGGTTGAGCTCCTATAATTCACCCCTCCACTTT. Protein sequence: CASSLGGLSSYNSPLHF. Complete variable domain (other parts from reference TRBV5-1 and TRBJ1-6): KAGVTQTPRYLIKTRGQQVTLSCSPISGHRSVSWYQQTPGQGLQFLFEYFSETQRNKGNFPGRFSGRQFSNSRSEMNVSTLELGDSALYLCASSLGGLSSYNSPLHFGNGTRLTVT.

Notes on this clone: It is unclear where the CDR3 begins or ends on the DNA, so no DNA is shown, and the CDR3 is as TCRdb lists it. The CDR3 here is CASSIRGDFGAGELFF. The chain links TRBV9 to TRBJ2-2; the table names TRBD2, a call not compared with the DNA. The CDR3 is 16 residues long, ends included. In germline, CDR1 is SGDLS, CDR2 YYNGEE.

The gene calls are TRBV5-4 and TRBJ2-1; the D gene is possibly TRBD1 (5 bases). The CDR3 has 14 amino acids. With 5 bases removed from V and 0 bases from J, the gap between germline ends came to 9 bases. The germline V gene has CDR1 SGHNT and CDR2 YYREEE (reference sequence). In DNA form, the CDR3 reads TGTGCCAGCAGTCAGCAGGGCTCCTACAATGAGCAGTTCTTC. As protein: CASSQQGSYNEQFF. The full variable domain, with the rest looked up from reference TRBV5-4 and TRBJ2-1, is ETGVTQSPTHLIKTRGQQVTLRCSSQSGHNTVSWYQQALGQGPQFIFQYYREEENGRGNFPPRFSGLQFPNYSSELNVNALELDDSALYLCASSQQGSYNEQFFGPGTRLTVL.

V is TRBV18 and J is TRBJ2-5, with 11 positions matching TRBD2. The J call could be wrong; TRBJ2-7 is a better fit for the DNA end. Germline V gene lookup returns CDR1 KGHSH and CDR2 LQKENI. The length of the CDR3 is 15 residues. The CDR3 loop reads CASSPPASGGSEQYF. CDR3 DNA: TGTGCCAGCTCACCACCGGCTAGCGGGGGGAGCGAGCAGTACTTC.

This rearrangement joins TRBV18 to TRBJ2-2, with D perhaps TRBD2 (6 bases). Germline V CDR1 and CDR2: KGHSH, LQKENI. CDR3 length: 14 amino acids. With 4 bases removed from V and 7 bases from J, the gap between germline ends came to 13 bases. The CDR3 protein is CASSLQTSYGELFF. The CDR3 nucleotides are TGTGCCAGCTCACTCCAGACTAGTTACGGGGAGCTGTTTTTT. Looking up the rest from reference TRBV18 and TRBJ2-2 gives the full variable domain: NAGVMQNPRHLVRRRGQEARLRCSPMKGHSHVYWYRQLPEEGLKFMVYLQKENIIDESGMPKERFSAEFPKEGPSILRIQQVVRGDSAAYFCASSLQTSYGELFFGEGSRLTVL.

This rearrangement joins TRBV18 to TRBJ1-1; 8 bases line up with TRBD1. With V trimmed by 0 bases and J by 8 bases, 8 bases remained unmatched. Per the germline V gene, CDR1 is KGHSH and CDR2 is LQKENI. CDR3 size: 15 residues. For the CDR3, the DNA is TGTGCCAGCTCACCACCGGGAGGGACAGGACAAGAAGCTTTCTTT. It codes for CASSPPGGTGQEAFF.

The rearrangement links TRBV10-1 to TRBJ1-1; 7 positions agree with TRBD1. Germline-derived CDR1 and CDR2 are WNHNN and SYGVQD (reference sequence). This CDR3 comprises 15 residues. Trimming cost V 4 bases and J 3 bases; bases outside gene matches: 8. For the CDR3, the DNA is TGCGCCAGCAGTGGGGTACAGGGGAAGGACACTGAAGCTTTCTTT. Translating gives CASSGVQGKDTEAFF.

The rearrangement joins TRBV9 to TRBJ2-5; a weak D match, TRBD1 (6 bases). CDR1 is SGDLS, CDR2 YYNGEE, per germline. There are 21 residues in the CDR3. The V end lost 1 base, the J end lost 5 bases, and 33 bases lay between the germline ends. The CDR3 region is CASSVRAGVLGHLTGSETQYF. CDR3 sequence (DNA): TGTGCCAGCAGCGTAAGAGCTGGTGTACTGGGACACCTGACCGGATCGGAGACCCAGTACTTC.

The chain couples TRBV5-1 to TRBJ1-2, with D unclear. CDR1 and CDR2 from the germline V gene are SGHRS and YFSETQ. CDR3 length: 15 residues. V was shortened by 2 bases and J by 2 bases, with 13 bases between the two germline ends. The CDR3 sequence: CASSFDPKGNYGYTF. CDR3 in DNA: TGCGCCAGCAGCTTTGACCCTAAGGGCAACTATGGCTACACCTTC.

J is TRBJ1-6 and V is TRBV5-1; D may be TRBD1 (5 bases). Germline assignment: CDR1 SGHRS and CDR2 YFSETQ. This CDR3 is built from 16 residues. Trimming took 0 bases from V and 5 from J, leaving 12 bases between them. The CDR3 sequence is CASSLGDPAHNSPLHF. The CDR3 bases are TGCGCCAGCAGCTTGGGGGACCCAGCTCATAATTCACCCCTCCACTTT.

The CDR3 sequence: CAITGTGKNNSPLHF. CDR3 DNA: TGTGCCATCACCGGGACTGGGAAAAATAATTCACCCCTCCACTTT. The chain carries TRBV6-5 and TRBJ1-6; D possibly corresponds to TRBD1 (5 bases). Trimming cost V 10 bases and J 5 bases, with 18 bases left between them. The CDR3 spans 15 residues. CDR1 and CDR2 from the germline V gene are MNHEY and SVGAGI.

Details on this clone: Different DNA sequences within this sample yield the same CDR3. V and J are TRBV2 and TRBJ2-7; no firm D call. Trimming shortened V by 2 bases and J by 5 bases, and 4 bases separated the two germline ends. CDR1 and CDR2 from the germline V gene are SNHLY and FYNNEI. There are 11 residues in the CDR3. Here the CDR3 reads CASSESHEQYF. The CDR3 DNA reads TGTGCCAGCAGTGAAAGCCACGAGCAGTACTTC.

The chain combines TRBV5-8 with TRBJ2-1; no definite D call. Trimming pared 4 bases from V and 3 bases from J, leaving 14 bases between. This CDR3 region has 15 residues. Per germline, CDR1 SGHTS and CDR2 YDEGEE. CDR3 amino acids: CASSPRGGHYNEQFF. In DNA, the CDR3 is TGTGCCAGCAGCCCGCGTGGTGGGCACTACAATGAGCAGTTCTTC.

The rearrangement joins TRBV9 to TRBJ2-7, with D perhaps TRBD1 or TRBD2 (5 bases each). From germline, CDR1 is SGDLS and CDR2 YYNGEE. The CDR3 runs 15 residues. Trimming shortened V by 0 bases and J by 3 bases, and 13 bases separated the two germline ends. The CDR3 DNA sequence: TGTGCCAGCAGCGTAGGGGGGACGGAACACTACGAGCAGTACTTC. Residues: CASSVGGTEHYEQYF.

This chain links TRBV10-3 with TRBJ1-1; D is perhaps TRBD1 (5 bases). Trimming removed 5 bases at V and 1 base at J, with 8 bases between. Germline V gives CDR1 ENHRY, CDR2 SYGVKD. The CDR3 totals 13 residues. The CDR3 DNA is TGTGCCATCAGTCTGGACACGAACACTGAAGCTTTCTTT. It specifies CAISLDTNTEAFF.

This chain joins TRBV27 and TRBJ1-6; TRBD1 matches at 8 bases. The V gene end was trimmed by 5 bases and the J gene end by 6 bases; junction bases not matched to a gene: 6. This CDR3 is built from 15 residues. CDR1 and CDR2 from the germline V gene are MNHEY and SMNVEV (reference sequence). CDR3 amino acids: CASSPTDRGNSPLHF. The CDR3 bases are TGTGCCAGCAGTCCTACAGACAGGGGTAATTCACCCCTCCACTTT.